The 27 T cell receptor beta chains given below trace back to one sample, sequenced in a study of T cell repertoires in cytomegalovirus infection. Via MiXCR, TCRdb re-called the reads, giving one row per CDR3 protein. The table shows fewer than 250,000 distinct CDR3 sequences, with roughly 22% occurring only once. Material for sequencing was CD8+ T cells from PBMCs. Receptor source: a human donor in good health (CMV status not recorded). Some clones in this sample may be carry-over from other donors' samples.

V gene TRBV7-9 combines with J gene TRBJ2-2, with D tentatively TRBD1 (5 bases). CDR1 and CDR2 (germline): SEHNR, FQNEAQ (reference sequence). CDR3 size: 13 residues. V shed 0 bases and J shed 7 bases, with 6 bases lying between them. CDR3 amino acids: CASSLAGDGELFF. The CDR3 DNA reads TGTGCCAGCAGCTTAGCAGGGGACGGGGAGCTGTTTTTT.

This clonotype was detected many times. The rearrangement links TRBV11-2 to TRBJ2-1; 10 bases fit TRBD2. This CDR3 spans 17 amino acids. Looked up from germline, CDR1 is SGHAT and CDR2 is FQNNGV. V lost 2 bases to trimming and J lost 8 bases; unmatched junction nucleotides: 12. The CDR3 bases are TGTGCCAGCAGCTTAAACGCTGACCAGCGGGGGGGCTATGAGCAGTTCTTC. This sequence encodes CASSLNADQRGGYEQFF. The full variable domain, rest sourced from reference TRBV11-2 and TRBJ2-1, is EAGVAQSPRYKIIEKRQSVAFWCNPISGHATLYWYQQILGQGPKLLIQFQNNGVVDDSQLPKDRFSAERLKGVDSTLKIQPAKLEDSAVYLCASSLNADQRGGYEQFFGPGTRLTVL.

The chain carries TRBV20-1 and TRBJ1-4; D not resolved. The CDR3 is 15 amino acids. V lost 2 bases and J lost 4, with 14 bases in between. Germline V gene lookup returns CDR1 DFQATT and CDR2 SNEGSKA (reference sequence). The CDR3 region has the DNA TGCAGTGCTAGACCGGCCCCACAGCTTAATGAAAAACTGTTTTTT. It yields the protein CSARPAPQLNEKLFF.

The J gene is TRBJ1-5, the V gene TRBV28; no definite D call. V dropped 3 bases and J dropped 3 bases, with 6 bases sitting between them. This CDR3 comprises 13 residues. CDR1 and CDR2 from the germline V gene are MDHEN and SYDVKM. This chain's CDR3 is CASSLSDNQPQHF. CDR3 sequence (DNA): TGTGCCAGCAGTTTGTCAGACAATCAGCCCCAGCATTTT.

The CDR3: CASSYGRMGEQYF. The CDR3 DNA is TGTGCCAGCAGTTATGGCAGGATGGGGGAGCAGTACTTC. The chain uses TRBV12-3 or TRBV12-4 and TRBJ2-7; D not certain. The CDR3 totals 13 residues. The V end was cut by 4 bases, the J end by 7 bases, with 14 bases between.

This chain joins TRBV7-9 and TRBJ1-1; D ambiguous. Trimming pared 4 bases from V and 1 base from J, leaving 10 bases between. From germline, CDR1 is SEHNR and CDR2 FQNEAQ (reference sequence). The CDR3 is 14 amino acids. In nucleotides, the CDR3 is TGTGCCAGCAGCTCGACCCTAACGAACACTGAAGCTTTCTTT. This encodes CASSSTLTNTEAFF.

The rearrangement links TRBV2 to TRBJ1-2; D perhaps matches TRBD1 (5 bases). The V and J ends lost 9 bases and 5 bases respectively, with 13 bases between them. The CDR3 extends over 12 amino acids. Germline V lookup: CDR1 SNHLY, CDR2 FYNNEI. The CDR3 DNA reads TGTGCCAGTCTCGGGACCCTTTATGGCTACACCTTC. Protein product: CASLGTLYGYTF.

The chain combines TRBV20-1 with TRBJ1-5; 9 bases agree with TRBD1. CDR1 DFQATT and CDR2 SNEGSKA come from the germline V gene (reference sequence). The junction had 8 bases not matched to a gene; V was cut back by 2 bases and J by 6 bases. The CDR3 contains 15 residues. This CDR3 is CSARPGQGSIQPQHF. The CDR3 region has the DNA TGCAGTGCTAGACCGGGACAGGGTTCCATTCAGCCCCAGCATTTT.

V usage is TRBV29-1 and J usage is TRBJ2-7, with D perhaps given as TRBD1 or TRBD2 (5 bases each). The V and J ends lost 7 bases and 2 bases respectively, with 15 bases between them. Germline CDR1 is SQVTM and CDR2 is ANQGSEA. This CDR3 has 13 residues. CDR3 loop: CSARDAQTYEQYF. CDR3 nucleotide sequence: TGCAGCGCCCGGGACGCTCAAACCTACGAGCAGTACTTC.

V and J are TRBV20-1 and TRBJ2-5; D might be TRBD1 (7 bases). This CDR3 contains 15 residues. Looked up from germline, CDR1 is DFQATT and CDR2 is SNEGSKA (reference sequence). The V and J ends lost 0 bases and 2 bases respectively, with 13 bases between them. The CDR3 loop is CSARDGAGGQETQYF. DNA for the CDR3: TGCAGTGCTAGAGATGGGGCAGGGGGGCAAGAGACCCAGTACTTC.

V gene TRBV27 combines with J gene TRBJ1-6; D gene unclear. Germline values: CDR1 MNHEY, CDR2 SMNVEV (reference sequence). This CDR3 has 14 residues. The ends were cut back, 0 bases at V and 7 bases at J, with 7 bases in the middle. CDR3 sequence reads: CASSLSRTNSPLHF. CDR3 nucleotides: TGTGCCAGCAGTTTATCTAGGACGAATTCACCCCTCCACTTT.

The chain carries TRBV20-1 and TRBJ2-1; weak D call: TRBD2 (6 bases). Trimming took off 0 bases at V and 8 bases at J, with 8 bases between the two ends. The CDR3 spans 12 residues. The germline V gene has CDR1 DFQATT and CDR2 SNEGSKA (reference sequence). Here the CDR3 reads CSARDGGYEQFF. The CDR3 DNA follows: TGCAGTGCTAGAGATGGGGGGTATGAGCAGTTCTTC.

The chain employs TRBV29-1 and TRBJ1-1; D call uncertain. Deletions cut 0 bases from V and 7 bases from J, with 9 bases between. Germline CDR1 SQVTM, CDR2 ANQGSEA. The CDR3 spans 12 residues. CDR3 sequence: CSVEDQPVEAFF. CDR3 bases: TGCAGCGTTGAAGATCAGCCAGTTGAAGCTTTCTTT.

This clonotype appeared a few times. The V gene is TRBV6-6, the J gene TRBJ1-6; D gene uncertain. This CDR3 is built from 11 residues. V lost 6 bases and J lost 12, with 9 bases in between. Germline V lookup: CDR1 MNHNY, CDR2 SVGAGI (reference sequence). CDR3 in DNA: TGTGCCAGCAGCCCGAATCTACCCCTCCACTTT. It codes for CASSPNLPLHF.

V and J are TRBV6-2 or TRBV6-3 and TRBJ2-2, with no clear D. Per the germline V gene, CDR1 is MNHEY and CDR2 is SVGEGT. Trimming removed 5 bases at V and 6 bases at J, with 10 bases between. The CDR3 covers 13 residues. The CDR3 sequence: CASSLGLSGELFF. The CDR3 nucleotides are TGTGCCAGCAGTCTCGGTTTGTCCGGGGAGCTGTTTTTT.

J is TRBJ2-1 and V is TRBV11-1; 7 bases align to TRBD2. The trim removed 6 bases at V and 5 bases at J, leaving 4 bases unmatched. Germline V CDR1 and CDR2: SGHAT, FQDESV (reference sequence). The CDR3 extends over 13 amino acids. The CDR3 DNA sequence: TGTGCCAGCAGGTTGCGGGGGAACAATGAGCAGTTCTTC. It encodes CASRLRGNNEQFF.

The chain joins TRBV20-1 to TRBJ2-2; D gene uncertain. Between the trimmed V and J ends, which lost 0 bases and 1 base, there was a span of 6 bases. This CDR3 region has 14 residues. Germline V gene lookup returns CDR1 DFQATT and CDR2 SNEGSKA (reference sequence). The CDR3 reads CSARDWQNTGELFF. CDR3 coding DNA: TGCAGTGCTAGAGATTGGCAGAACACCGGGGAGCTGTTTTTT.

V usage is TRBV7-4 and J usage is TRBJ1-1; 10 bases line up with TRBD1. The V and J ends lost 3 bases and 0 bases, in that order; junction bases with no gene match: 4. CDR1 is SGHVT, CDR2 SQSDAQ, per germline. The CDR3 loop spans 16 amino acids. Here the CDR3 reads CASSFWGQGMNTEAFF. In nucleotides, the CDR3 is TGTGCCAGCAGCTTTTGGGGACAGGGGATGAACACTGAAGCTTTCTTT. The whole variable domain, remainder taken from reference TRBV7-4 and TRBJ1-1, is GAGVSQSPRYKVAKRGRDVALRCDSISGHVTLYWYRQTLGQGSEVLTYSQSDAQRDKSGRPSGRFSAERPERSVSTLKIQRTEQGDSAVYLCASSFWGQGMNTEAFFGQGTRLTVV.

The CDR3 spells CASSQGQGPTYEQYF. DNA of the CDR3: TGTGCCAGCAGCCAGGGACAGGGACCAACCTACGAGCAGTACTTC. The chain has TRBV11-2 and TRBJ2-7; TRBD1 agrees at 9 bases. This CDR3 is built from 15 residues. The ends lost 5 bases at V and 2 bases at J; junction bases unmatched: 7. Germline CDR1 reads SGHAT; CDR2 reads FQNNGV.

This clonotype was counted between two and nine times. In nucleotides, the CDR3 is TGTGCCAGCAGCATAGCGACAGGGATTCAGCCCCAGCATTTT. Residues: CASSIATGIQPQHF. The chain has TRBV5-6 and TRBJ1-5; 7 positions agree with TRBD1. Germline assignment: CDR1 SGHDT and CDR2 YYEEEE. The CDR3 consists of 14 residues. Trimming at V came to 4 bases and at J to 6 bases, leaving 7 bases not matched to a gene.

With respect to this clonotype: It may be a read error: a sequence one base away is much more abundant. The CDR3, as DNA: TGTGCCGGCAGTTTACTAACAGGGTCGGGTGGCTACACCTTC. Its protein is CAGSLLTGSGGYTF. This rearrangement joins TRBV12-3 or TRBV12-4 to TRBJ1-2; D may be TRBD1 (6 bases). This CDR3 is built from 14 residues.

This clonotype was picked up many times. The chain combines TRBV11-1 with TRBJ1-5; TRBD1 might be the D (5 bases). Germline V gene sequence: CDR1 SGHAT, CDR2 FQDESV (reference sequence). The CDR3 spans 14 residues. With 5 bases removed from V and 3 bases from J, the gap between germline ends came to 11 bases. The CDR3 spells CASSRDGNNQPQHF. In DNA form, the CDR3 reads TGTGCCAGCAGCCGGGACGGGAACAATCAGCCCCAGCATTTT.

This clonotype has a count of ten or more. V gene TRBV7-2 combines with J gene TRBJ1-5; D might be TRBD1 (6 bases). With 5 bases removed from V and 4 bases from J, the gap between germline ends came to 15 bases. The CDR3 spans 15 residues. Germline V gene data show CDR1 as SGHTA and CDR2 as FQGNSA. CDR3 nucleotide sequence: TGTGCCAGCAGCCCTACGACAGGACCAAATCAGCCCCAGCATTTT. Its protein is CASSPTTGPNQPQHF.

This clonotype was observed a few times. The chain uses TRBV11-2 and TRBJ2-2; tentatively, D is TRBD1 (6 bases). With 0 bases removed from V and 3 bases from J, the gap between germline ends came to 11 bases. The CDR3 covers 16 residues. Germline CDR1 SGHAT, CDR2 FQNNGV. CDR3 in DNA: TGTGCCAGCAGCTTAGACTGGGGGCTCTACACCGGGGAGCTGTTTTTT. Amino acids: CASSLDWGLYTGELFF.

The chain recombines TRBV11-2 with TRBJ2-2; 11 nucleotides match TRBD2. CDR1 is SGHAT, CDR2 FQNNGV, per germline. V shed 5 bases, J shed 4 bases, and the junction held 6 bases outside the gene matches. This CDR3 has 16 residues. CDR3 protein: CASSQTSGVFTGELFF. CDR3 in DNA: TGTGCCAGCAGCCAGACTAGCGGGGTGTTCACCGGGGAGCTGTTTTTT.

The chain combines TRBV7-9 with TRBJ2-6; D might be TRBD1 (6 bases). The CDR3 has 15 amino acids. The germline gives CDR1 SEHNR, CDR2 FQNEAQ (reference sequence). V was trimmed by 8 bases and J by 2 bases, leaving 13 bases between them. The CDR3 reads CASCPTGTGANVLTF. CDR3 DNA: TGTGCCAGCTGCCCGACAGGTACTGGGGCCAACGTCCTGACTTTC.

The chain joins TRBV20-1 to TRBJ1-2; 7 bases map to TRBD1. Germline CDR1 reads DFQATT; CDR2 reads SNEGSKA (reference sequence). The CDR3 has 16 amino acids. V lost 1 base and J lost 1; bases outside the gene matches: 9. For the CDR3, the DNA is TGCAGTGCTAGAGTGGGACAGTTTACTCTTAACTATGGCTACACCTTC. It specifies CSARVGQFTLNYGYTF.